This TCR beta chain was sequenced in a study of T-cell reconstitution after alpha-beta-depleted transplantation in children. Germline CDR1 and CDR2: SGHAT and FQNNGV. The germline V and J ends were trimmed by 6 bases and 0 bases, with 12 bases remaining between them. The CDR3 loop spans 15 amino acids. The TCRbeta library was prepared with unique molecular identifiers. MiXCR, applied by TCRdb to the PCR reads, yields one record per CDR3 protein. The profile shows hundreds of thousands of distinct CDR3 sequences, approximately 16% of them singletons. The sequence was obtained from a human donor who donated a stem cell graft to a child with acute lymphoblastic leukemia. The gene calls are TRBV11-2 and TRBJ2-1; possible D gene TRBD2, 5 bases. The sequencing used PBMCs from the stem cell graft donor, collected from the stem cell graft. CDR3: CASSPIANSYNEQFF. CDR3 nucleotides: TGTGCCAGCAGTCCTATAGCGAACTCCTACAATGAGCAGTTCTTC.